This record concerns one TCR beta chain sequence. The sample comes from a study of T cell responses to AZD1222 COVID-19 vaccine. Here immunoSEQ multiplex PCR was the method, and the copy in TCRdb shows in-frame clones only, minus some. The data hold 200,000 to 300,000 clones, with approximately 93% observed a single time. V lost 2 bases and J 1 base, leaving 9 bases between the germline ends. Germline V gene data show CDR1 as MNHNS and CDR2 as SASEGT. The CDR3 has 16 residues. The sequence derives from an adult in good health. The rearrangement uses TRBV6-1 and TRBJ1-6, with D possibly being TRBD1 (5 bases). The starting material was peripheral blood, obtained on day 0 of AZD1222 vaccination. The CDR3 spells CASSELGGSYNSPLHF. DNA for the CDR3: TGTGCCAGCAGTGAATTGGGGGGTTCCTATAATTCACCCCTCCACTTT.